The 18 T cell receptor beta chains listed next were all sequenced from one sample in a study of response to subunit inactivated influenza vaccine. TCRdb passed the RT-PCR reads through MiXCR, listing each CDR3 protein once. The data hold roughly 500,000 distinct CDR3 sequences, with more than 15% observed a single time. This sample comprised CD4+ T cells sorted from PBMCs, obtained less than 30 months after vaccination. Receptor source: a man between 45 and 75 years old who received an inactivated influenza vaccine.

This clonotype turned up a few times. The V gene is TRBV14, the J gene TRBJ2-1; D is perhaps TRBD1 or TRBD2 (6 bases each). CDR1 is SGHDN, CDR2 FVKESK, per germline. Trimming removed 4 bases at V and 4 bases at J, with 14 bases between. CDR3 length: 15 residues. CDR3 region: CASSPRGLGYNEQFF. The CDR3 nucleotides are TGTGCCAGCAGCCCACGGGGGCTGGGATACAATGAGCAGTTCTTC.

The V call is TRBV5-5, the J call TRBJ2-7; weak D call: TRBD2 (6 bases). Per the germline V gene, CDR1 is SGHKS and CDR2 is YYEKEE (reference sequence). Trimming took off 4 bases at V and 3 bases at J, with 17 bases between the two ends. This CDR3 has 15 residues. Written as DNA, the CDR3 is TGTGCCAGCAGCCCGTACCGGGACTCTTACTACGAGCAGTACTTC. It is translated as CASSPYRDSYYEQYF.

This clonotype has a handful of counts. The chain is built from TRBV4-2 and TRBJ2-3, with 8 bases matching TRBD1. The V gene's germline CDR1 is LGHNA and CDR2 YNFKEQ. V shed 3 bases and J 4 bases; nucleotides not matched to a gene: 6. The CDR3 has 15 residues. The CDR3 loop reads CASSQRQGIADTQYF. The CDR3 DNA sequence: TGTGCCAGCAGCCAGAGACAGGGGATAGCAGATACGCAGTATTTT.

The CDR3 is CASSEKISYEQYF. The CDR3 coding sequence is TGTGCCAGCAGTGAAAAGATCTCCTACGAGCAGTACTTC. The chain links TRBV2 to TRBJ2-7; no reliable D call. CDR3 length equals 13 residues. V lost 2 bases and J lost 0, with 5 bases in between. From germline, CDR1 is SNHLY and CDR2 FYNNEI.

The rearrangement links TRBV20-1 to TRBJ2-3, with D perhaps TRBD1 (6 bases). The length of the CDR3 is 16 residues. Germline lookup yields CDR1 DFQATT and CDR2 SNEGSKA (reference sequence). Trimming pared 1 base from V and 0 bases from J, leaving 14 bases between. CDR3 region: CSARAQQGLSTDTQYF. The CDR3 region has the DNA TGCAGTGCTAGAGCCCAACAGGGTTTAAGCACAGATACGCAGTATTTT.

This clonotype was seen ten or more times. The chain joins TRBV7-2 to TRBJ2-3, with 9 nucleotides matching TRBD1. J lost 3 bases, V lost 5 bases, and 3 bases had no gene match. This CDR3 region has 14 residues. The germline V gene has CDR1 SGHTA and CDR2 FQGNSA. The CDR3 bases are TGTGCCAGCAGCCCACAGGGGGCGACAGATACGCAGTATTTT. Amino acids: CASSPQGATDTQYF.

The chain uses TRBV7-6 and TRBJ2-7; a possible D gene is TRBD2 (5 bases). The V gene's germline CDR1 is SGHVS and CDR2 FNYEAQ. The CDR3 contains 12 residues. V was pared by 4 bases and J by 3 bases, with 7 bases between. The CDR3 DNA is TGTGCCAGCAGCTCCCGGGACTACGAGCAGTACTTC. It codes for CASSSRDYEQYF.

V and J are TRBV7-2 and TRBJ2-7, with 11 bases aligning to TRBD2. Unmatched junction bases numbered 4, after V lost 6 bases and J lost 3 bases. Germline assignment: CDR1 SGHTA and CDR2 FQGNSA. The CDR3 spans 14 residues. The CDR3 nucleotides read TGTGCCAGCAGTTCTAGCGGGAGGCGCTACGAGCAGTACTTC. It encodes CASSSSGRRYEQYF. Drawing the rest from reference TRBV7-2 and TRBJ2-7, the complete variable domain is GAGVSQSPSNKVTEKGKDVELRCDPISGHTALYWYRQSLGQGLEFLIYFQGNSAPDKSGLPSDRFSAERTGGSVSTLTIQRTQQEDSAVYLCASSSSGRRYEQYFGPGTRLTVT.

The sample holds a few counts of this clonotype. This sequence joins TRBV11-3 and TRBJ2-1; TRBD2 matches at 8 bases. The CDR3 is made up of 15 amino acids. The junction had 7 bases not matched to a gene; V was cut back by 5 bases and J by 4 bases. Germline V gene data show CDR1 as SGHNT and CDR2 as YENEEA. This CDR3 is CASSISSGQYNEQFF. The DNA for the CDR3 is TGTGCCAGCAGCATATCTAGCGGGCAGTACAATGAGCAGTTCTTC. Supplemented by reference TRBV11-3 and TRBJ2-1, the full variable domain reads EAGVVQSPRYKIIEKKQPVAFWCNPISGHNTLYWYLQNLGQGPELLIRYENEEAVDDSQLPKDRFSAERLKGVDSTLKIQPAELGDSAVYLCASSISSGQYNEQFFGPGTRLTVL.

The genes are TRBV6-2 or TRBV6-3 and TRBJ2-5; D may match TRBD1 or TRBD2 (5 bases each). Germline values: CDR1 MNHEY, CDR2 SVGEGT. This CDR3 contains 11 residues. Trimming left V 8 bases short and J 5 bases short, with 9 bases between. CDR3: CASGWGETQYF. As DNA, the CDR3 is TGTGCCAGCGGCTGGGGGGAGACCCAGTACTTC.

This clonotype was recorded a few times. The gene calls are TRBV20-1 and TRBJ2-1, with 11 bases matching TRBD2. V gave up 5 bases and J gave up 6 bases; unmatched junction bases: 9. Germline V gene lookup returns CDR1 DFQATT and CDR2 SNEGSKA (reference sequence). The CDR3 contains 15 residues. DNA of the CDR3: TGCAGTGCTTCTCGTAGCGGGGGGGCTTCCAATGAGCAGTTCTTC. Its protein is CSASRSGGASNEQFF.

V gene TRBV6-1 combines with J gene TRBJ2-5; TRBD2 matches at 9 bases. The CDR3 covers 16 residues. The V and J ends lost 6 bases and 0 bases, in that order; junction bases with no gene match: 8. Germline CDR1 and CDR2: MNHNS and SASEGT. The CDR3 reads CASSRSGSLYQETQYF. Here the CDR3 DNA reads TGTGCCAGCAGCCGTAGCGGGAGCCTGTACCAAGAGACCCAGTACTTC.

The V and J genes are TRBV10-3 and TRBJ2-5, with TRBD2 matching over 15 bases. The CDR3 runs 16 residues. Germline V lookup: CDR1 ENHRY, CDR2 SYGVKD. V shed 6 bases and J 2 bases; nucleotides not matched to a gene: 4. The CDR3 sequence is CAIRAGTSGGQETQYF. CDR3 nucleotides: TGTGCCATCAGAGCCGGGACTAGCGGGGGGCAAGAGACCCAGTACTTC.

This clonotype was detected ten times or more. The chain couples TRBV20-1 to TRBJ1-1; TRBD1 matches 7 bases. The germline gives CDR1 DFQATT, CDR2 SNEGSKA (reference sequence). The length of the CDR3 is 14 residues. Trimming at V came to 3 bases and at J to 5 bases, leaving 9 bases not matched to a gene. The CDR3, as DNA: TGCAGTGCTAGCGGAACCAGGGGGAGGACTGAAGCTTTCTTT. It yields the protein CSASGTRGRTEAFF.

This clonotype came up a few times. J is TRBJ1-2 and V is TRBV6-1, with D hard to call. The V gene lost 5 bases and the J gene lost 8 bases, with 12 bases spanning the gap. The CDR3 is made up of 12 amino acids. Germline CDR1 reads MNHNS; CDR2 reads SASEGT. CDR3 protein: CASSHRTEGYTF. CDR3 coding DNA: TGTGCCAGCAGTCACCGGACGGAAGGCTACACCTTC.

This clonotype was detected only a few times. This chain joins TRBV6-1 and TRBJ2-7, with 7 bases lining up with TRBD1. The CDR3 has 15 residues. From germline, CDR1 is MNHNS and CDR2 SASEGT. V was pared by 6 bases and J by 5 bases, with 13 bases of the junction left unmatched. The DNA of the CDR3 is TGTGCCAGCAGAATAACCGGGACAGTTTCCCACGAGCAGTACTTC. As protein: CASRITGTVSHEQYF.

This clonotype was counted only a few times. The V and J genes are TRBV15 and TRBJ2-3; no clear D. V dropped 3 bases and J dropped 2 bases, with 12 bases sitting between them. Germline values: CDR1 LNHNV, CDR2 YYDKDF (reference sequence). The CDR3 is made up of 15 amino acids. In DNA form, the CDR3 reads TGTGCCACCAGCAGCGACCTGCTTCTCACAGATACGCAGTATTTT. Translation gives CATSSDLLLTDTQYF.

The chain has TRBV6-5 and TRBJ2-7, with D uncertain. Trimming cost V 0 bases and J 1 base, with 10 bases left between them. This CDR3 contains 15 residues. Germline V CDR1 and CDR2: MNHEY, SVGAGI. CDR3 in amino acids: CASSYSVSGSYEQYF. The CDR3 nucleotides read TGTGCCAGCAGTTACTCAGTCTCTGGGTCCTACGAGCAGTACTTC.